This T cell receptor (beta chain) was identified in a study of blood T cell repertoires in COVID-19. The ends lost 2 bases at V and 7 bases at J; junction bases unmatched: 8. The CDR3 length is 15 residues. Germline CDR1 is SNHLY and CDR2 is FYNNEI. This clone was seen a single time. The protocol was immunoSEQ multiplex PCR, while the TCRdb copy is restricted to in-frame clones and leaves out a portion. Here the sample spans roughly 100,000 clones, about 90% being singletons. Sequencing input: peripheral blood. This receptor was obtained from a young man with acute or convalescent COVID-19. The chain employs TRBV2 and TRBJ1-2, with 9 bases matching TRBD1. In nucleotides, the CDR3 is TGTGCCAGCAGTGAATTTGGACAGGGGTCGAGTGGCTACACCTTC. The encoded protein is CASSEFGQGSSGYTF. Drawing the rest from reference TRBV2 and TRBJ1-2, the complete variable domain is EPEVTQTPSHQVTQMGQEVILRCVPISNHLYFYWYRQILGQKVEFLVSFYNNEISEKSEIFDDQFSVERPDGSNFTLKIRSTKLEDSAMYFCASSEFGQGSSGYTFGSGTRLTVV.